A selection of T cell receptor beta chains follows, all from one sample in a study of OX40 agonist ivuxolimab in advanced cancers. TCRdb's copy holds only in-frame clones and misses some; the assay was immunoSEQ multiplex PCR. Of 45,000 to 55,000 clones listed, 83% are singletons. The material was CD4+ or CD8+ T cells sorted from blood, obtained in a trial of the OX40 agonist ivuxolimab. The receptors were sampled from an adult with an advanced solid tumor such as melanoma, head and neck, liver or kidney cancer. Both conserved end residues are part of each CDR3. A D gene is named only where the DNA matches it firmly. The listing skips clone size in some rows; elsewhere it reads once, few, many or a size class.

V gene,J gene,clone size,D gene,CDR3 DNA,CDR3 protein
TRBV6-5,TRBJ2-7,.,TRBD1,TGTGCCAGCAGTTACTCGGACAGGGGACCCCACGAGCAGTACTTC,CASSYSDRGPHEQYF
TRBV5-1,TRBJ1-4,.,.,TGCGCCAGCAGCACGGGGGGTCAGGGAGTAGGTGAAAAACTGTTTTTT,CASSTGGQGVGEKLFF
TRBV4-1,TRBJ2-3,.,.,TGCGCCAGCAGTTTGGGGGGGGCAGGGTGGACAGATACGCAGTATTTT,CASSLGGAGWTDTQYF
TRBV19,TRBJ2-1,.,.,TGTGCCAGTACCGAACAGGTGAGCTCCTACAATGAGCAGTTCTTC,CASTEQVSSYNEQFF
TRBV2,TRBJ2-7,.,.,TGTGCCAGCAAGGGGATTTACTACGAGCAGTACTTC,CASKGIYYEQYF
TRBV6-5,TRBJ2-7,.,TRBD1,TGTGCCAGCAGTGTGGACAGGAAACCCTACGAGCAGTACTTC,CASSVDRKPYEQYF
TRBV19,TRBJ1-1,.,.,TGTGCCAGTTCCCTAAATGGAGGAGTGGGGACTGAAGCTTTCTTT,CASSLNGGVGTEAFF
TRBV7-2,TRBJ2-1,.,.,TGTGCCAGCAGCATTACAGGGCACACCTACAATGAGCAGTTCTTC,CASSITGHTYNEQFF
TRBV6-1,TRBJ2-3,.,.,TGTGCCACCCGGATTACGGAAAGCACAGATACGCAGTATTTT,CATRITESTDTQYF
TRBV6-5,TRBJ1-4,.,.,TGTGCCAGCAGTTACTACGGGACATCCGGAAAACTGTTTTTT,CASSYYGTSGKLFF
TRBV7-9,TRBJ1-4,.,.,TGTGCCAGCAGCAGACGTAGGGCAGACTCTAATGAAAAACTGTTTTTT,CASSRRRADSNEKLFF
TRBV11-2,TRBJ1-1,.,TRBD1,TGTGCCAGCAGCTTATGGGATCAGGGGGCTACTGAAGCTTTCTTT,CASSLWDQGATEAFF
TRBV4-3,TRBJ1-6,once,.,TGCGCCAGCAGCCAAGATCTTGTTCCTTCACCCCTCCACTTT,CASSQDLVPSPLHF
TRBV19,TRBJ1-2,medium-sized,.,TGTGCCAGTACCTCCTTAGCTGGTGGCTACACCTTC,CASTSLAGGYTF
TRBV7-2,TRBJ1-5,few,.,TGTGCCAGCAGTCTCCAGGGTTCCGGCAATCAGCCCCAGCATTTT,CASSLQGSGNQPQHF
TRBV6-5,TRBJ1-2,.,.,TGTGCCAGCAGTTACTTCGGTGGGGGCTACACCTTC,CASSYFGGGYTF
TRBV7-2,TRBJ1-2,once,TRBD1,TGTGCCAGCAGTCGTCTTATGCCGGGACAGATTAACTATGGCTACACCTTC,CASSRLMPGQINYGYTF
TRBV11-1,TRBJ1-2,.,.,TGTGCCAGCAGTCCCAGCAGGGACTATGGCTACACCTTC,CASSPSRDYGYTF
TRBV6-6,TRBJ2-2,.,.,TGTGCCAGCAGCGGGAACACCGGGGAGCTGTTTTTT,CASSGNTGELFF
TRBV6-5,TRBJ2-5,.,TRBD1,TGTGCCAGCAGTTACTCTAGACAGGGAGAGACCCAGTACTTC,CASSYSRQGETQYF
TRBV11-2,TRBJ2-3,.,.,TGTGCCAGCAGCCGCGAGGGTGGGGGGGCCACAGATACGCAGTATTTT,CASSREGGGATDTQYF
TRBV2,TRBJ1-1,.,.,TGTGCCAGCAGTGAGCGGGGGGGCAGCACTGAAGCTTTCTTT,CASSERGGSTEAFF
TRBV19,TRBJ1-5,.,.,TGTGCCAGTAGTCCAGAGCGGGGTAGCAATCAGCCCCAGCATTTT,CASSPERGSNQPQHF
TRBV10-3,TRBJ2-7,.,TRBD2,TGTGCCTCAAAGCCTATCGGGGGGATTGCCTACGAGCAGTACTTC,CASKPIGGIAYEQYF
TRBV15,TRBJ1-6,.,TRBD1,TGTGCCACCAGCAAAGACAGGGGCTCCTATAATTCACCCCTCCACTTT,CATSKDRGSYNSPLHF
TRBV5-1,TRBJ1-5,.,.,TGCGCCAGCAGCTACGACGGAAATAGCAATCAGCCCCAGCATTTT,CASSYDGNSNQPQHF
TRBV5-1,TRBJ2-1,.,.,TGCGCCAGCAGCTTGGAGGGGGAAGGTTACGATGAGCAGTTCTTC,CASSLEGEGYDEQFF
TRBV7-2,TRBJ2-6,few,.,TGTGCCAGCAGCTTAGCGCTTGGGGGCTCTGGGGCCAACGTCCTGACTTTC,CASSLALGGSGANVLTF
TRBV7-2,TRBJ1-1,.,.,TGTGCCAGCAGCTTAGAGGTATGGCCAGGGCGCCAAAACACTGAAGCTTTCTTT,CASSLEVWPGRQNTEAFF
TRBV5-5,TRBJ1-3,.,TRBD1,TGTGCCAGCAGCCCTTGGACAGGGGGAAACACCATATATTTT,CASSPWTGGNTIYF
TRBV19,TRBJ1-6,.,.,TGTGCCAGTAGTTCTTCCGTTCAGGGAGTTTCACCCCTCCACTTT,CASSSSVQGVSPLHF
TRBV5-4,TRBJ2-1,.,.,TGTGCCAGCAGCCAAGATCTGGCGGGGCATACCAATGAGCAGTTCTTC,CASSQDLAGHTNEQFF
TRBV6-1,TRBJ2-4,.,.,TGTGCCAGCAGTCCCGGGACCACCAAAAACATTCAGTACTTC,CASSPGTTKNIQYF
TRBV5-8,TRBJ1-5,once,.,TGTGCCAGCACCTTCCGGGGTACAGGGCTGAATCAGCCCCAGCATTTT,CASTFRGTGLNQPQHF
TRBV5-1,TRBJ2-5,.,TRBD1,TGCGCCAGCAGCTTGTCAGACAGGGGATGGGAGACCCAGTACTTC,CASSLSDRGWETQYF
TRBV5-6,TRBJ2-2,.,TRBD2,TGTGCCAGCACCCCCCTAGCGGGGGGGCCCGGGGAGCTGTTTTTT,CASTPLAGGPGELFF
TRBV6-6,TRBJ1-2,.,.,TGTGCCAGCAGCCCGGGAGGATATGGCTACACCTTC,CASSPGGYGYTF
TRBV4-1,TRBJ2-5,.,TRBD2,TGCGCCAGCAGCCAACTACTAGCGGGGGGCTTCCAAGAGACCCAGTACTTC,CASSQLLAGGFQETQYF
TRBV5-1,TRBJ1-5,.,.,TGCGCCAGCAGCGCAGGGGACAATCAGCCCCAGCATTTT,CASSAGDNQPQHF
TRBV6-4,TRBJ2-3,.,.,TGTGCCAGCAGCCAATCGGCGGGGTTCACAGATACGCAGTATTTT,CASSQSAGFTDTQYF
TRBV7-3,TRBJ2-7,.,.,TGTGCCAGCAGCTTACAGCCGGCTAGCTCCTACGAGCAGTACTTC,CASSLQPASSYEQYF
TRBV7-2,TRBJ1-2,.,.,TGTGCCAGCAGCTTAGACCCTAGGTCCGCTAACTATGGCTACACCTTC,CASSLDPRSANYGYTF
TRBV19,TRBJ2-7,.,.,TGTGCCAGTAGTATAGGAACAGGGATCGCCTACGAGCAGTACTTC,CASSIGTGIAYEQYF
TRBV7-9,TRBJ1-5,once,.,TGTGCCGGCAGCTTAGCGAGCGGGAATCAGCCCCAGCATTTT,CAGSLASGNQPQHF
TRBV27,TRBJ1-1,.,TRBD1,TGTGCCAGCAGGCCGACAGGGCGTAACACTGAAGCTTTCTTT,CASRPTGRNTEAFF
TRBV15,TRBJ1-5,once,.,TGTGCCACCAGCTTCTCGGTAGAAAATCAGCCCCAGCATTTT,CATSFSVENQPQHF
TRBV6-6,TRBJ1-2,few,.,TGTGCCAGCACTAACGAGGTCCGGGGTATCTATGGCTACACCTTC,CASTNEVRGIYGYTF
TRBV18,TRBJ1-6,.,TRBD1,TGTGCCAGCTCACCACCGGGGACAGCTAATTCACCCCTCCACTTT,CASSPPGTANSPLHF
TRBV11-2,TRBJ2-3,.,.,TGTGCCAGCAGTTCCCTAATGGCAGATACGCAGTATTTT,CASSSLMADTQYF